The 20 T cell receptor beta chains below were found in one sample sequenced in a study of T cells in Graves' hyperthyroidism and ophthalmopathy. Regions amplified from RNA transcripts were the TCR beta CDR3 regions. A set of HTBI primers served as the primers for a first-round RT-PCR of the TCR CDR3. TCRdb redid the calling of the multiplex PCR reads with MiXCR, one entry per CDR3 protein. The data hold about 570,000 distinct CDR3 sequences, with 13% to 15% observed a single time. Material: blood. These receptors were collected from a woman aged 40 to 49 with Graves' hyperthyroidism.

There are a few counts of this clonotype. V gene TRBV19 combines with J gene TRBJ2-7; TRBD1 or TRBD2 may be the D gene (5 bases each). This CDR3 has 16 amino acids. Germline V gene lookup returns CDR1 LNHDA and CDR2 SQIVND (reference sequence). V was cut by 8 bases and J by 0 bases, with 20 bases left in between. CDR3 sequence reads: CASGPRWGKGSYEQYF. CDR3 DNA sequence: TGTGCCAGTGGCCCCAGGTGGGGGAAAGGCTCCTACGAGCAGTACTTC.

This clonotype was recorded at least ten times. The V and J genes are TRBV7-2 and TRBJ2-7; D is unresolved. Germline V lookup: CDR1 SGHTA, CDR2 FQGNSA. Trimming took 4 bases from V and 5 from J, leaving 6 bases between them. This CDR3 spans 11 amino acids. The CDR3 here is CASSSIDEQYF. For the CDR3, the DNA is TGTGCCAGCAGCTCAATCGACGAGCAGTACTTC.

A few counts support this clonotype. This rearrangement joins TRBV19 to TRBJ2-1, with a tentative D call TRBD2 (6 bases). This CDR3 has 14 residues. Germline loops: CDR1 LNHDA, CDR2 SQIVND (reference sequence). Trimming pared 6 bases from V and 8 bases from J, leaving 17 bases between. The CDR3 sequence: CASRLLAAGDEQFF. CDR3 in DNA: TGTGCCAGTAGGTTACTAGCAGCTGGGGATGAGCAGTTCTTC.

In this sample, this clonotype turned up many times. The V call is TRBV28, the J call TRBJ2-3, with a tentative D call TRBD1 (6 bases). V dropped 6 bases and J dropped 2 bases, with 12 bases sitting between them. The CDR3 is 14 amino acids. Germline lookup yields CDR1 MDHEN and CDR2 SYDVKM. The CDR3 region is CASSTGTNTDTQYF. The CDR3 nucleotides are TGTGCCAGCAGCACAGGGACGAACACAGATACGCAGTATTTT.

At least ten counts were recorded for this clonotype. The V and J genes are TRBV13 and TRBJ1-1; D gene ambiguous. This CDR3 comprises 13 residues. Germline V lookup: CDR1 PRHDT, CDR2 FYEKMQ (reference sequence). V was cut by 5 bases and J by 3 bases, with 10 bases left in between. CDR3 amino acids: CASSTNGDTEAFF. The CDR3 DNA reads as TGTGCCAGCAGCACGAACGGGGACACTGAAGCTTTCTTT.

The chain recombines TRBV9 with TRBJ2-3, with D possibly called TRBD1 or TRBD2 (6 bases each). CDR1 is SGDLS and CDR2 is YYNGEE in the germline V gene. Trimming shortened V by 4 bases and J by 2 bases, and 14 bases separated the two germline ends. The CDR3 sequence is 15 residues long. CDR3 bases: TGTGCCAGCAGCTCTGGGGGGCTTTACACAGATACGCAGTATTTT. Residues: CASSSGGLYTDTQYF.

This clonotype has more than one count but fewer than ten. The chain couples TRBV19 to TRBJ1-1; D gene unclear. Germline CDR1 LNHDA, CDR2 SQIVND (reference sequence). The CDR3 runs to 13 residues. V was cut by 3 bases and J by 3 bases, with 8 bases left in between. The chain's CDR3 is CASSISRDTEAFF. CDR3 bases: TGTGCCAGTAGTATTTCTAGAGACACTGAAGCTTTCTTT.

V usage is TRBV6-5 and J usage is TRBJ2-7; D might be TRBD2 (7 bases). Deletions cut 0 bases from V and 3 bases from J, with 18 bases between. This CDR3 region has 17 residues. Germline V gene lookup returns CDR1 MNHEY and CDR2 SVGAGI. In DNA, the CDR3 is TGTGCCAGCAGTTACTCCCCTTCGGGGGGCCTTGACTACGAGCAGTACTTC. Amino acids: CASSYSPSGGLDYEQYF.

This sequence joins TRBV15 and TRBJ2-7, with D maybe TRBD2 (5 bases). The CDR3 covers 14 residues. V was shortened by 1 base and J by 1 base, with 8 bases between the two germline ends. CDR1 is LNHNV and CDR2 is YYDKDF in the germline V gene (reference sequence). This CDR3 is CATSRAGGSYEQYF. The CDR3 DNA sequence: TGTGCCACCAGCAGAGCCGGAGGTTCCTACGAGCAGTACTTC.

At least ten counts were recorded for this clonotype. The V and J genes are TRBV15 and TRBJ1-1; TRBD1 matches 9 bases. Germline V gene data show CDR1 as LNHNV and CDR2 as YYDKDF (reference sequence). This CDR3 comprises 15 residues. V trimming: 3 bases; J trimming: 1 base; junction bases outside the gene matches: 3. DNA for the CDR3: TGTGCCACCAGCAGGGGGACAGGGACGAACACTGAAGCTTTCTTT. This gives the protein CATSRGTGTNTEAFF. Full variable domain (remainder filled in from reference TRBV15 and TRBJ1-1): DAMVIQNPRYQVTQFGKPVTLSCSQTLNHNVMYWYQQKSSQAPKLLFHYYDKDFNNEADTPDNFQSRRPNTSFCFLDIRSPGLGDTAMYLCATSRGTGTNTEAFFGQGTRLTVV.

This clonotype was counted many times. The chain joins TRBV27 to TRBJ2-1; 7 nucleotides agree with TRBD2. The V gene's germline CDR1 is MNHEY and CDR2 SMNVEV (reference sequence). J was trimmed by 4 bases and V by 4 bases; bases with no gene match: 19. This CDR3 region has 19 residues. The CDR3 coding sequence is TGTGCCAGCAGTTCCCGAACGAAGGTAGGCGGGAGAAATTACAATGAGCAGTTCTTC. Encoded protein: CASSSRTKVGGRNYNEQFF.

This clonotype was recorded many times. The chain combines TRBV5-1 with TRBJ2-7; 10 bases align to TRBD1. Germline loops: CDR1 SGHRS, CDR2 YFSETQ. This CDR3 has 16 amino acids. V lost 2 bases, J lost 7 bases, and 12 bases stayed unmatched. CDR3 coding DNA: TGCGCCAGCAGCTTAATAGGGGGACAGGGGCCTCGGGAGCAGTACTTC. This encodes CASSLIGGQGPREQYF.

Turning to this clonotype: Since a much larger clone is just one base distant, this may be a read error. The CDR3 nucleotides read TGTGCCTGGAGTTCTATGGGCTCCTACGAGCAGTTCTTC. Amino acids: CAWSSMGSYEQFF. The chain has TRBV30 and TRBJ2-7, with D unclear. The J call may be wrong; the DNA end is better matched by TRBJ2-1. Germline CDR1 GTSNPN, CDR2 SVGIG (reference sequence). The CDR3 runs to 13 residues.

This clonotype was picked up many times. The V gene is TRBV5-1, the J gene TRBJ2-5, with TRBD2 matching over 13 bases. CDR3 size: 18 residues. Germline trimming cut 5 bases from V and 2 bases from J; bases unmatched to any gene: 12. The germline V gene encodes CDR1 SGHRS and CDR2 YFSETQ. CDR3 in amino acids: CASRSARTSGRTQETQYF. The CDR3 DNA sequence: TGCGCCAGCAGGTCAGCTCGGACTAGCGGGAGAACACAAGAGACCCAGTACTTC.

This clonotype was seen ten or more times. This chain connects TRBV27 to TRBJ1-2; 8 nucleotides line up with TRBD1. Germline assignment: CDR1 MNHEY and CDR2 SMNVEV (reference sequence). The CDR3 loop spans 16 amino acids. With 5 bases clipped from V and 0 bases from J, the junction kept 8 bases outside the gene matches. CDR3 sequence: CASSTGTGYSNYGYTF. The CDR3 DNA is TGTGCCAGCAGTACCGGGACAGGCTATTCTAACTATGGCTACACCTTC.

This clonotype was counted many times. The genes are TRBV27 and TRBJ1-1; D gene ambiguous. Germline CDR1 is MNHEY and CDR2 is SMNVEV (reference sequence). The CDR3 runs to 11 residues. V shed 2 bases and J shed 7 bases, with 5 bases lying between them. CDR3 in DNA: TGTGCCAGCAGTTTAGGTCATGAAGCTTTCTTT. As protein: CASSLGHEAFF.

The rearrangement links TRBV20-1 to TRBJ2-1; tentatively, D is TRBD2 (6 bases). Trimming removed 5 bases from V and 3 bases from J, with 14 bases in between. The CDR3 sequence is 14 residues long. Germline V gives CDR1 DFQATT, CDR2 SNEGSKA (reference sequence). CDR3 residues: CSARYSGYYNEQFF. In DNA form, the CDR3 reads TGCAGTGCTCGCTATAGCGGTTACTACAATGAGCAGTTCTTC.

The rearrangement uses TRBV7-6 and TRBJ2-1; a possible D gene is TRBD2 (6 bases). The CDR3 has 13 residues. Trimming took 0 bases from V and 9 from J, leaving 9 bases between them. Looked up from germline, CDR1 is SGHVS and CDR2 is FNYEAQ. The CDR3 DNA is TGTGCCAGCAGCTTAGCGTCGGGGGTTGAGCAGTTCTTC. Translation: CASSLASGVEQFF.

This clonotype was recorded many times. The CDR3 sequence is CSVPTSGRGETQYF. The CDR3 coding sequence is TGCAGCGTTCCGACTAGCGGGAGGGGAGAGACCCAGTACTTC. V and J are TRBV29-1 and TRBJ2-5; 14 nucleotides agree with TRBD2. V lost 5 bases and J lost 4; bases outside the gene matches: 3. The CDR3 loop spans 14 amino acids. CDR1 and CDR2 from the germline V gene are SQVTM and ANQGSEA. The full variable domain, completed using reference TRBV29-1 and TRBJ2-5, is SAVISQKPSRDICQRGTSLTIQCQVDSQVTMMFWYRQQPGQSLTLIATANQGSEATYESGFVIDKFPISRPNLTFSTLTVSNMSPEDSSIYLCSVPTSGRGETQYFGPGTRLLVL.

Many counts were recorded for this clonotype. The rearrangement uses TRBV7-8 and TRBJ1-1; TRBD1 is a possible D gene (6 bases). Germline V gene data show CDR1 as SGHVS and CDR2 as FQNEAQ. Trimming shortened V by 0 bases and J by 1 base, and 15 bases separated the two germline ends. The CDR3 sequence is 17 residues long. The CDR3 loop is CASSLAKVQGANTEAFF. CDR3 nucleotide sequence: TGTGCCAGCAGCTTAGCGAAAGTACAGGGTGCGAACACTGAAGCTTTCTTT.